These 28 T cell receptor beta chains share one sample of origin, sequenced in a study of blood T cell repertoires in COVID-19. Sequencing was performed with immunoSEQ multiplex PCR; in TCRdb, only in-frame clones are kept and a portion is missing. The table includes some 270,000 clones, just under 90% detected once. Sequenced input: PBMCs or T cells enriched from blood (not recorded which). The receptor source for this set is a woman aged 25 to 39 with acute COVID-19.

The gene calls are TRBV28 and TRBJ1-2; D ambiguous. V shed 6 bases and J shed 2 bases, with 13 bases lying between them. The germline V gene has CDR1 MDHEN and CDR2 SYDVKM. This CDR3 spans 14 amino acids. DNA for the CDR3: TGTGCCAGCAGCACGCCATCTCGGAACTATGGCTACACCTTC. This translates into CASSTPSRNYGYTF.

The chain uses TRBV5-6 and TRBJ1-1; 9 bases align to TRBD1. V was pared by 4 bases and J by 0 bases, with 7 bases of the junction left unmatched. The CDR3 sequence is 16 residues long. The V gene's germline CDR1 is SGHDT and CDR2 YYEEEE. The CDR3 nucleotides are TGTGCCAGCAGCAAAGGGACAGGGTCCATGAACACTGAAGCTTTCTTT. Encoded protein: CASSKGTGSMNTEAFF.

The rearrangement uses TRBV4-1 and TRBJ1-1, with 7 bases matching TRBD1. Unmatched junction bases numbered 3, after V lost 4 bases and J lost 4 bases. The germline V gene encodes CDR1 MGHRA and CDR2 YSYEKL. The CDR3 runs to 13 residues. CDR3 residues: CASSLHRGTEAFF. Here the CDR3 DNA reads TGCGCCAGCAGCCTCCACAGGGGCACTGAAGCTTTCTTT.

In this sample, this clone turned up a few times. The CDR3 DNA reads TGTGCCAGTAGAGAGAACCTAGCGGGGGATACAGATACGCAGTATTTT. Amino acids: CASRENLAGDTDTQYF. The chain has TRBV19 and TRBJ2-3, with TRBD2 matching over 10 bases. The junction had 9 bases not matched to a gene; V was cut back by 6 bases and J by 3 bases. Germline V CDR1 and CDR2: LNHDA, SQIVND (reference sequence). The CDR3 sequence is 16 residues long.

The J gene is TRBJ2-7, the V gene TRBV9; perhaps TRBD2 as D (6 bases). V lost 0 bases, J lost 6 bases, and 16 bases lay in between. Germline values: CDR1 SGDLS, CDR2 YYNGEE. CDR3 size: 15 residues. This CDR3 reads CASSVVGGMLSEQYF. The CDR3, as DNA: TGTGCCAGCAGCGTAGTTGGCGGGATGTTAAGCGAGCAGTACTTC.

The CDR3 loop reads CASSGRGDTEAFF. The CDR3 DNA is TGCGCCAGCAGCGGGCGGGGGGACACTGAAGCTTTCTTT. The chain has TRBV4-1 and TRBJ1-1; maybe TRBD1 (5 bases). Trimming left V 5 bases short and J 3 bases short, with 10 bases between. The CDR3 is 13 residues long. Germline V lookup: CDR1 MGHRA, CDR2 YSYEKL.

The rearrangement uses TRBV19 and TRBJ1-5; D is possibly TRBD1 (5 bases). The ends were cut back, 8 bases at V and 2 bases at J, with 16 bases in the middle. Germline-derived CDR1 and CDR2 are LNHDA and SQIVND (reference sequence). This CDR3 has 15 amino acids. CDR3 sequence reads: CASWPGKSGNQPQHF. In DNA, the CDR3 is TGTGCCAGTTGGCCAGGGAAGAGTGGCAATCAGCCCCAGCATTTT.

Here the CDR3 reads CASSLETSEAFF. The CDR3 DNA reads as TGTGCCAGCAGCTTAGAGACTTCTGAAGCTTTCTTT. The J gene is TRBJ1-1, the V gene TRBV7-9; no clear D gene. The V end lost 1 base, the J end lost 6 bases, and 6 bases lay between the germline ends. The CDR3 totals 12 residues. Looked up from germline, CDR1 is SEHNR and CDR2 is FQNEAQ (reference sequence).

The chain joins TRBV19 to TRBJ1-5; D perhaps matches TRBD1 (6 bases). The germline gives CDR1 LNHDA, CDR2 SQIVND (reference sequence). The CDR3 is 17 residues long. Trimming shortened V by 5 bases and J by 4 bases, and 21 bases separated the two germline ends. CDR3 residues: CASSASLGTSGNQPQHF. CDR3 in DNA: TGTGCCAGTAGTGCCAGCCTGGGGACAAGTGGTAATCAGCCCCAGCATTTT.

Here the CDR3 reads CASSVAETGISNLEDYGYTF. The CDR3 nucleotides read TGTGCCAGCAGCGTAGCCGAGACAGGGATTTCTAATTTGGAGGACTATGGCTACACCTTC. The chain combines TRBV9 with TRBJ1-2; 7 nucleotides agree with TRBD1. There are 20 residues in the CDR3. J was trimmed by 3 bases and V by 0 bases; bases with no gene match: 20. Looked up from germline, CDR1 is SGDLS and CDR2 is YYNGEE.

In DNA form, the CDR3 reads TGTGCCAGCGGAGGGACAGATCTGCCCTACGAGCAGTACTTC. Protein product: CASGGTDLPYEQYF. This rearrangement joins TRBV2 to TRBJ2-7; a possible D gene is TRBD1 (7 bases). Trimming removed 8 bases from V and 2 bases from J, with 16 bases in between. This CDR3 contains 14 residues. Germline V lookup: CDR1 SNHLY, CDR2 FYNNEI.

The J gene is TRBJ1-3, the V gene TRBV2; no clear D. V lost 4 bases to trimming and J lost 2 bases, with 6 bases between them. CDR3 length: 13 amino acids. The germline V gene has CDR1 SNHLY and CDR2 FYNNEI. The CDR3 loop is CASSAETGNTIYF. The CDR3 coding sequence is TGTGCCAGCAGTGCGGAGACTGGAAACACCATATATTTT.

This clone was seen a handful of times. V and J are TRBV29-1 and TRBJ2-6; no firm D call. There are 15 residues in the CDR3. V was trimmed by 3 bases and J by 2 bases, leaving 11 bases between them. Germline V CDR1 and CDR2: SQVTM, ANQGSEA. The CDR3 DNA sequence: TGCAGCGTTGACCACCTCGAGGCTGGGGCCAACGTCCTGACTTTC. It encodes CSVDHLEAGANVLTF.

The CDR3 DNA sequence: TGTGCCAGCAGTGCCCACGGTAACACTGAAGCTTTCTTT. Its translation is CASSAHGNTEAFF. This chain connects TRBV28 to TRBJ1-1; D is undetermined. Germline CDR1 reads MDHEN; CDR2 reads SYDVKM. The V gene lost 5 bases and the J gene lost 2 bases, with 9 bases spanning the gap. The CDR3 runs 13 residues.

The chain couples TRBV2 to TRBJ2-3; 12 bases line up with TRBD2. Per germline, CDR1 SNHLY and CDR2 FYNNEI. V was clipped by 6 bases and J by 3 bases; unmatched bases: 7. The CDR3 extends over 16 amino acids. The CDR3 sequence is CASSALTSGRTDTQYF. CDR3 coding DNA: TGTGCCAGCAGCGCGTTGACTAGCGGGAGAACAGATACGCAGTATTTT.

The rearrangement joins TRBV4-2 to TRBJ2-7; D ambiguous. CDR1 is LGHNA and CDR2 is YNFKEQ in the germline V gene. The CDR3 extends over 14 amino acids. The ends were cut back, 1 base at V and 4 bases at J, with 11 bases in the middle. CDR3 amino acids: CASSQGAVGYEQYF. For the CDR3, the DNA is TGTGCCAGCAGCCAAGGCGCGGTGGGTTACGAGCAGTACTTC.

The chain couples TRBV11-1 to TRBJ1-3; possible D gene TRBD1, 5 bases. CDR1 SGHAT and CDR2 FQDESV come from the germline V gene (reference sequence). V lost 3 bases, J lost 2 bases, and 11 bases lay in between. CDR3 length: 15 residues. DNA for the CDR3: TGTGCCAGCAGCTTTGACAGAATGGCTGGAAACACCATATATTTT. Its protein is CASSFDRMAGNTIYF. Combining the CDR3 with reference TRBV11-1 and TRBJ1-3 gives the whole variable domain EAEVAQSPRYKITEKSQAVAFWCDPISGHATLYWYRQILGQGPELLVQFQDESVVDDSQLPKDRFSAERLKGVDSTLKIQPAELGDSAMYLCASSFDRMAGNTIYFGEGSWLTVV.

This clone was found once. This sequence joins TRBV5-4 and TRBJ2-7, with a possible D match to TRBD1 (6 bases). Trimming removed 5 bases at V and 7 bases at J, with 16 bases between. This CDR3 has 13 amino acids. The V gene's germline CDR1 is SGHNT and CDR2 YYREEE (reference sequence). The CDR3 reads CASSQYRAPEQYF. The CDR3 coding sequence is TGTGCCAGCAGTCAATACAGGGCCCCTGAGCAGTACTTC. Supplemented by reference TRBV5-4 and TRBJ2-7, the full variable domain reads ETGVTQSPTHLIKTRGQQVTLRCSSQSGHNTVSWYQQALGQGPQFIFQYYREEENGRGNFPPRFSGLQFPNYSSELNVNALELDDSALYLCASSQYRAPEQYFGPGTRLTVT.

The J gene is TRBJ2-2, the V gene TRBV7-6, with 8 positions matching TRBD1. The trim removed 4 bases at V and 2 bases at J, leaving 6 bases unmatched. The germline V gene has CDR1 SGHVS and CDR2 FNYEAQ. The CDR3 has 16 residues. The CDR3 DNA follows: TGTGCCAGCAGCTGGTTAGGACAGGGTAACACCGGGGAGCTGTTTTTT. Translating it yields CASSWLGQGNTGELFF. The full variable domain, in which reference TRBV7-6 and TRBJ2-2 provide the parts outside the CDR3, is GAGVSQSPRYKVTKRGQDVALRCDPISGHVSLYWYRQALGQGPEFLTYFNYEAQQDKSGLPNDRFSAERPEGSISTLTIQRTEQRDSAMYRCASSWLGQGNTGELFFGEGSRLTVL.

The CDR3 region has the DNA TGTGCCAGCAGTTTAACTCCCGGGACAGCTAGCAATCAGCCCCAGCATTTT. Translated: CASSLTPGTASNQPQHF. The chain joins TRBV28 to TRBJ1-5; TRBD1 matches at 7 bases. This CDR3 contains 17 residues. CDR1 and CDR2 from the germline V gene are MDHEN and SYDVKM. The ends lost 2 bases at V and 0 bases at J; junction bases unmatched: 7.

The rearrangement uses TRBV28 and TRBJ2-3; the match to TRBD2 covers 10 bases. This CDR3 contains 15 residues. The germline gives CDR1 MDHEN, CDR2 SYDVKM. V gave up 6 bases and J gave up 5 bases; unmatched junction bases: 8. CDR3 coding DNA: TGTGCCAGCAGAACCCGAGCGGGAGGGGGAGATACGCAGTATTTT. Residues: CASRTRAGGGDTQYF.

This clone was detected only a few times. The chain is built from TRBV4-1 and TRBJ2-2; 11 nucleotides agree with TRBD1. The CDR3 has 17 amino acids. V was pared by 4 bases and J by 0 bases, with 4 bases of the junction left unmatched. Germline V CDR1 and CDR2: MGHRA, YSYEKL. This CDR3 is CASSLTGQGANTGELFF. CDR3 DNA: TGCGCCAGCAGCCTAACGGGACAGGGGGCGAACACCGGGGAGCTGTTTTTT.

The V gene is TRBV29-1, the J gene TRBJ2-1; 9 bases are a match to TRBD1. This CDR3 comprises 13 residues. From germline, CDR1 is SQVTM and CDR2 ANQGSEA. V dropped 3 bases and J dropped 5; count of bases not matched to a gene: 2. CDR3 loop: CSVDGTGNNEQFF. In DNA form, the CDR3 reads TGCAGCGTTGATGGGACAGGGAACAATGAGCAGTTCTTC.

This clone was recorded once. The chain has TRBV11-2 and TRBJ2-7, with 8 bases matching TRBD2. The germline CDR1 and CDR2 sequences are SGHAT and FQNNGV. The ends lost 4 bases at V and 0 bases at J; junction bases unmatched: 5. The CDR3 runs to 15 residues. The CDR3 coding sequence is TGTGCCAGCAGCTCCCTAGCGGGCAGCTCCTACGAGCAGTACTTC. Translation: CASSSLAGSSYEQYF.

The chain combines TRBV11-3 with TRBJ1-1; the D gene is possibly TRBD1 (5 bases). The germline V and J ends were trimmed by 6 bases and 11 bases, with 19 bases remaining between them. CDR3 length: 13 amino acids. Per germline, CDR1 SGHNT and CDR2 YENEEA. The CDR3 nucleotides read TGTGCCAGCAGTCCGGGCTCAGGGATCCCCGCTTTCTTT. This encodes CASSPGSGIPAFF.

V and J are TRBV4-2 and TRBJ2-3; no clear D gene. With 4 bases removed from V and 2 bases from J, the gap between germline ends came to 13 bases. The length of the CDR3 is 15 residues. CDR1 LGHNA and CDR2 YNFKEQ come from the germline V gene. The CDR3 sequence is CASSPVTYNTDTQYF. CDR3 DNA sequence: TGTGCCAGCAGCCCAGTGACTTACAACACAGATACGCAGTATTTT.

Points on this clone: Within the sample, other DNA sequences also encode this same CDR3. The genes are TRBV28 and TRBJ2-3; the D is unclear. There are 14 residues in the CDR3. With 2 bases removed from V and 1 base from J, the gap between germline ends came to 7 bases. Germline V gives CDR1 MDHEN, CDR2 SYDVKM. In DNA, the CDR3 is TGTGCCAGCAGTTTAGGGCAGGGCACAGATACGCAGTATTTT. Amino acid sequence: CASSLGQGTDTQYF.

The chain is built from TRBV6-5 and TRBJ1-4, with D perhaps TRBD1 (6 bases). Deletions cut 0 bases from V and 5 bases from J, with 10 bases between. In germline, CDR1 is MNHEY, CDR2 SVGAGI. This CDR3 contains 15 residues. The CDR3 sequence is CASSYSGAKNEKLFF. The CDR3 DNA reads TGTGCCAGCAGTTACTCGGGGGCAAAGAATGAAAAACTGTTTTTT.